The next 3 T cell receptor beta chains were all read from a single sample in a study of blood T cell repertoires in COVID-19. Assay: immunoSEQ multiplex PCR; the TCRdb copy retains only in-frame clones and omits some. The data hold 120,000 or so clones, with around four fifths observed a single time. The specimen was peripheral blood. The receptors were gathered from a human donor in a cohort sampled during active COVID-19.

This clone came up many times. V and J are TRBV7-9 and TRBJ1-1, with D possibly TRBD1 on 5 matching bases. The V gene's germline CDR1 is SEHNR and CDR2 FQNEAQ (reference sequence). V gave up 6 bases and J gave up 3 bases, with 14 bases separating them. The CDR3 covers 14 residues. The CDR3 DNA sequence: TGTGCCAGCAGTGGAGCCCCGGGGGACACTGAAGCTTTCTTT. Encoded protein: CASSGAPGDTEAFF.

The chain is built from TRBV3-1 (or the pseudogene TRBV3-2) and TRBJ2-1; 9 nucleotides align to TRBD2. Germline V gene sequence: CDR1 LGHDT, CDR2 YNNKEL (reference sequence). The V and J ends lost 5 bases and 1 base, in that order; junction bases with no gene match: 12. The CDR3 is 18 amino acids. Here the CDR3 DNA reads TGTGCCAGCAGCGCTCTCGGCCAAAGCGGGAGGTCCTACAATGAGCAGTTCTTC. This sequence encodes CASSALGQSGRSYNEQFF.

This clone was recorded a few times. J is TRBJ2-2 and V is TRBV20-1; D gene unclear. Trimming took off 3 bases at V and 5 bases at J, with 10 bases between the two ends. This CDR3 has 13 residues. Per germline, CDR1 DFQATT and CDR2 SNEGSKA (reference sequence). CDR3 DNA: TGCAGTGCTAGTCCCTCGAGGACCGGGGAGCTGTTTTTT. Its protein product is CSASPSRTGELFF.